This T cell receptor (beta chain) was sequenced during a study of blood T cell repertoires in COVID-19 (dated by TCRdb to the early 2020s). Describing the broader study: Samples covering the acute and convalescent phases of COVID-19 were provided by collaborators in the United States, Italy and Spain. Deeply sampled blood TCRbeta repertoires from subjects exposed to, actively infected with, or recovered from COVID-19 were included in the dataset. Where available, HLA class I and class II types were obtained from metadata supplied by the sample provider rather than from assay-based typing. A freely available public database, intended as a resource for researchers studying the immune response to SARS-CoV-2, is where the repertoires were released. A de-identified subject ID, COVID-19 status, age in years and sex were almost always included in the sample metadata. The samples were drawn from the first 160 participants of the ongoing ImmuneRACE study and from under 1,500 subjects provided by 6 global collaborators. The prospective study material was composed of cDNA or gDNA derived from T cells, B-cell-depleted T cells, or PBMCs. What the research found in general, with its limitations: The quantity of clinical and demographic metadata differed by source and by participant and was supplied without curation.

Reading from cysteine to phenylalanine, the CDR3 counts 15 amino acids. Left in the record is the CDR3 DNA by itself, 45 bases read in frame from the first base. V and J are trimmed by 4 bases and 3 bases, and the gene matches miss 4 bases of the junction. As encoded in the germline V gene, CDR1 is KGHDR while CDR2 is SFDVKD. In regard to this clone: What antigen it recognizes has not been identified. Base qualities are missing; no much larger clone stands one base away.

TCRbeta CDR3 regions were amplified from genomic DNA by means of the immunoSEQ Assay, a bias-controlled multiplex PCR. Turning to the authors' computational methods: Nucleated cell counts per sample were estimated from amplification of reference gene primers within the assay. To quantify the absolute abundance of each unique TCRbeta CDR3 rearrangement, sequence reads were collapsed and filtered. For each sample, productive Simpson clonality was calculated by taking the square root of Simpson's diversity index across productive rearrangements. TCRdb carries this immuneACCESS record with in-frame sequences only. Its versions omit some clonotypes, under half of them owing to an unresolved V gene in the studies checked, with the rest unexplained. The DNA was the basis for D and trimming; V, J and clone size are from that table. The sample table shows some 210,000 clones, and around 80% are seen once. Of the sample, about an eighth falls within the top ten clones.

Whole blood was collected in K2EDTA tubes by collaborating institutions according to the institutions' own protocols. Collaborator samples were shipped for TCRbeta analysis as frozen whole blood, isolated PBMCs, or DNA extracted from either sample type. The sequence links TRBV24-1 to TRBJ1-2; 10 of the junction bases match TRBD1. Sequencing used peripheral blood. The clonotype originates from a woman between 35 and 50 years old with acute or convalescent COVID-19. The CDR3 here reads CATSDPGQGDYGYTF. The bases read TGTGCCACCAGTGACCCCGGACAGGGGGACTATGGCTACACCTTC.